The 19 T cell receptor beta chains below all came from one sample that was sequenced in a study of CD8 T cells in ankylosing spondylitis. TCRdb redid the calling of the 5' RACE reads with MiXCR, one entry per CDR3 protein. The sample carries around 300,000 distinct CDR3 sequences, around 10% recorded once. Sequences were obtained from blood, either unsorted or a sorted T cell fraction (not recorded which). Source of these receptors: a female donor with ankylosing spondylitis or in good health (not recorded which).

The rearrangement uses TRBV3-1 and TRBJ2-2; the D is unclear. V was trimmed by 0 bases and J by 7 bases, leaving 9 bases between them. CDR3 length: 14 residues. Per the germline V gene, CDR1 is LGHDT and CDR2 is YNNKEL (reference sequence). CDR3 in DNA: TGTGCCAGCAGCCAAGATTGGAAGCACGGGGAGCTGTTTTTT. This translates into CASSQDWKHGELFF. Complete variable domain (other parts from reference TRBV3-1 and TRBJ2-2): DTAVSQTPKYLVTQMGNDKSIKCEQNLGHDTMYWYKQDSKKFLKIMFSYNNKELIINETVPNRFSPKSPDKAHLNLHINSLELGDSAVYFCASSQDWKHGELFFGEGSRLTVL.

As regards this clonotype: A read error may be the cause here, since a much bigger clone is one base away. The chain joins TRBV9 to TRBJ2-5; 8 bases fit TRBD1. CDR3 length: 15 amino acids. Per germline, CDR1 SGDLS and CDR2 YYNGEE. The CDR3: CASSLQGAILETQCF. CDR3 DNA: TGTGCCAGCAGCCTCCAGGGGGCTATCCTTGAGACCCAGTGCTTC.

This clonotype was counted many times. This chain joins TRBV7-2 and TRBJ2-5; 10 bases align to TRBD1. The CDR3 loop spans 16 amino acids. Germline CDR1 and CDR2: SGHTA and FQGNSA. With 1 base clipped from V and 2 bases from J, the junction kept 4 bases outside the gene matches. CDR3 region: CASSLVGDRGQETQYF. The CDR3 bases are TGTGCCAGCAGCTTAGTTGGGGACAGGGGTCAAGAGACCCAGTACTTC.

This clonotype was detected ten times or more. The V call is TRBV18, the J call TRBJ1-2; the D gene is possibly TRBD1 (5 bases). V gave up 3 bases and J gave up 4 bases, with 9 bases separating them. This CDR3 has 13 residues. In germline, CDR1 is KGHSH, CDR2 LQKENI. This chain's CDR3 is CASSPGRTYGYTF. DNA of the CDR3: TGTGCCAGCTCACCGGGACGGACCTATGGCTACACCTTC.

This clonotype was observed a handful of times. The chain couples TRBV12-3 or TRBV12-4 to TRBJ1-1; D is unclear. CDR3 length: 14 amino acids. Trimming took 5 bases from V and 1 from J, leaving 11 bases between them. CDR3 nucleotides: TGTGCCAGCAGTCGGGGTCGTACGAACACTGAAGCTTTCTTT. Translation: CASSRGRTNTEAFF.

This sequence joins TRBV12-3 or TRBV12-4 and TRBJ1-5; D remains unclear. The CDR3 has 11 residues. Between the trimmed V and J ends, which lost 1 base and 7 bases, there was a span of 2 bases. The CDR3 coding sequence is TGTGCCAGCAGTTTAGGGCAGCCCCAGCATTTT. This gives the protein CASSLGQPQHF.

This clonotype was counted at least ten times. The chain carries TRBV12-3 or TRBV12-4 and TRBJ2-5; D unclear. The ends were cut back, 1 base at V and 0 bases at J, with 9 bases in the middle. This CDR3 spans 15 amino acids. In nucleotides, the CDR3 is TGTGCCAGCAGTTTAGTTTTGCGCTACCAAGAGACCCAGTACTTC. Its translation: CASSLVLRYQETQYF.

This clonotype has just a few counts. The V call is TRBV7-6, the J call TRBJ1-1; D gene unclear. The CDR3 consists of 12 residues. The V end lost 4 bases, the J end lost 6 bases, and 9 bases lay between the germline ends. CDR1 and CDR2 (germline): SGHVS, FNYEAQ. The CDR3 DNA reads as TGTGCCAGCAGCTCGTGGGGTTCTGAAGCTTTCTTT. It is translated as CASSSWGSEAFF.

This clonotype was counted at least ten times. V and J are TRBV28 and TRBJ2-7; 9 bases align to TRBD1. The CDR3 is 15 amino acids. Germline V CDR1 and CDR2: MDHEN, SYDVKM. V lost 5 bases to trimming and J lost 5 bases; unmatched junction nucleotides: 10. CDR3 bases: TGTGCCAGCAGTCCGCCCCGGACAGGGGACCACGAGCAGTACTTC. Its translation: CASSPPRTGDHEQYF.

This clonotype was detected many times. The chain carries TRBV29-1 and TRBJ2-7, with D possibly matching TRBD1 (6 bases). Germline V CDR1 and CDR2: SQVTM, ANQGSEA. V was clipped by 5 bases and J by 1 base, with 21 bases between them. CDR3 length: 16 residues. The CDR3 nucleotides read TGCAGCGTTCGAAGAACAGGGAGTCGGTCGTCCTACGAGCAGTACTTC. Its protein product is CSVRRTGSRSSYEQYF.

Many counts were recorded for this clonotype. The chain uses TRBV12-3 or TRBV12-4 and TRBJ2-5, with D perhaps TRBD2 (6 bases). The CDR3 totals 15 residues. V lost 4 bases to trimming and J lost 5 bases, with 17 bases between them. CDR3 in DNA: TGTGCCAGCAGTTCTAGTGGAGGGTTCGGTGAGACCCAGTACTTC. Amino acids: CASSSSGGFGETQYF.

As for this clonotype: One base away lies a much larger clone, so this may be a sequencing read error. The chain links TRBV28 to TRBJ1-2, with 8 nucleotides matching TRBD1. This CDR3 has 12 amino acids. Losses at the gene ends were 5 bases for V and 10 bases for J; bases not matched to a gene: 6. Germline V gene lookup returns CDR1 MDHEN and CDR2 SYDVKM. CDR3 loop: CASSGQGKAYTF. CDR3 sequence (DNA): TGTGCCAGCAGTGGACAGGGAAAAGCCTACACCTTC.

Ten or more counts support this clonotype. The CDR3 sequence is CASSLAGLVTGELFF. CDR3 nucleotide sequence: TGTGCCAGCAGTTTAGCGGGGCTAGTTACCGGGGAGCTGTTTTTT. The chain carries TRBV12-3 or TRBV12-4 and TRBJ2-2; D is possibly TRBD1 (5 bases). The CDR3 is 15 amino acids. V was cut by 0 bases and J by 5 bases, with 10 bases left in between.

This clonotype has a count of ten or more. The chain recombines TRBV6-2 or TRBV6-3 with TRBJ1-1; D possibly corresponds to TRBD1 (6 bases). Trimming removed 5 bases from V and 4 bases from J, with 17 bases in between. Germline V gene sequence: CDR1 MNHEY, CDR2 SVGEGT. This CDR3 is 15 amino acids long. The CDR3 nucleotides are TGTGCCAGCAGTCAACTCCCACAGGGACTCACTGAAGCTTTCTTT. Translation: CASSQLPQGLTEAFF.

The CDR3 reads CAWSKEEWVTDTQYF. The CDR3 bases are TGTGCCTGGAGTAAGGAGGAGTGGGTCACAGATACGCAGTATTTT. V and J are TRBV30 and TRBJ2-3, with a weak D call TRBD2 (5 bases). CDR1 is GTSNPN, CDR2 SVGIG, per germline (reference sequence). The CDR3 consists of 15 residues. The V end was cut by 2 bases, the J end by 2 bases, with 14 bases between.

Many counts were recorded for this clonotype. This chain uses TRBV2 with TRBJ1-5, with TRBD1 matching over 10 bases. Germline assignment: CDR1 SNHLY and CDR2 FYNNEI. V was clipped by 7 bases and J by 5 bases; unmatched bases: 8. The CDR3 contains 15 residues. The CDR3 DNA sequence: TGTGCCAGCAAACGTGGGACAGGGGAGGATCAGCCCCAGCATTTT. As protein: CASKRGTGEDQPQHF.

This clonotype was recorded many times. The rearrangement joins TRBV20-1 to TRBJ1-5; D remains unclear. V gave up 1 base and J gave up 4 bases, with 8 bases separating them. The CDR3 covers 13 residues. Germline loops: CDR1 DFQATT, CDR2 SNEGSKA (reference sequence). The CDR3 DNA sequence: TGCAGTGCTAGAGGTCAGAGGAATCAGCCCCAGCATTTT. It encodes CSARGQRNQPQHF.

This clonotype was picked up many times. The CDR3: CASSPRYREDEQFF. CDR3 DNA: TGTGCCAGCAGTCCCAGATACAGGGAGGATGAGCAGTTCTTC. The J gene is TRBJ2-1, the V gene TRBV6-1, with D perhaps given as TRBD1 or TRBD2 (6 bases each). The germline V gene has CDR1 MNHNS and CDR2 SASEGT. The CDR3 covers 14 residues. V gave up 5 bases and J gave up 8 bases, with 16 bases separating them.

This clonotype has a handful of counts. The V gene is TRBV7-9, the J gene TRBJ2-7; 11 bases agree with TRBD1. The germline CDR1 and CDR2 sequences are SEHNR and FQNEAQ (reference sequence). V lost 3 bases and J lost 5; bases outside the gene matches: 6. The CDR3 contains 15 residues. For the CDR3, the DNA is TGTGCCAGCAGCTTCGTAGGACAGGGGGCCAACGAGCAGTACTTC. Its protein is CASSFVGQGANEQYF.